The entry below describes one TCR beta chain. Its antigen is unknown. The PCR made use of 60 Vbeta and 13 Jbeta primers. Libraries were prepared by immunoSEQ multiplex PCR; TCRdb keeps only in-frame clonotypes and omits some of them. The sample lists roughly 170,000 clones, 70% to 90% seen once, with 2% to 2.5% in the top ten. The entry originates in a study of cytomegalovirus exposure and HLA in healthy donors. About the research overall: The study's early data release held about 77 million unique TCRs from HLA-typed donors.

The study's findings and limits: An apparent linkage of common viral pathogens to several of the most significant clusters emerged in a later analysis. In vitro work confirmed that three CMV-associated chains recognize CMV antigens. Data from an earlier analysis indicated that most TCR beta V segments were productive either about 87% or about 30% of the time.

Germline CDR1 and CDR2: SGHTA and FQGNSA. The V and J ends lost 6 bases and 8 bases respectively, with 20 bases between them. The CDR3 has 15 amino acids. The receptor comes from a woman aged 25 to 39 in good health and CMV-seronegative. J is TRBJ1-5 and V is TRBV7-2; D is perhaps TRBD1 (5 bases). The material sequenced was PBMCs. CDR3 protein: CASRGGSGIVEPQHF. The CDR3 coding sequence is TGTGCCAGCAGGGGGGGTAGTGGGATTGTAGAGCCCCAGCATTTT.